These T cell receptor beta chains were read from a single sample in a study of CD8+CD57+ T cells in acquired aplastic anemia. TCRdb re-called the reads through MiXCR, storing one row per CDR3 protein. The table shows 150,000 to 200,000 distinct CDR3 sequences, with around three fifths occurring only once. Sequenced input: sorted CD4+, CD8+, or CD8+CD57+ T cells (not recorded which) from PBMCs. The source is a human donor with severe aplastic anemia or a healthy control (not recorded which). The CDR3 runs from the conserved cysteine through the conserved F or W. The D gene is left open where the match is weak. Size is omitted from some rows. Given values are once, few, many or a class for expanded clones.

v_call: TRBV20-1
clone_size: few
d_call: TRBD2
j_call: TRBJ2-3
cdr3_length: 14
cdr3_nt: TGCAGTGCCCCGCTAGCGGGCCGCACAGATACGCAGTATTTT
cdr3_aa: CSAPLAGRTDTQYF

v_call: TRBV5-1
clone_size: -
d_call: -
j_call: TRBJ2-2
cdr3_length: 15
cdr3_nt: TGCGCCAGCAGCTTGGCCGCTCTAGATTCCGGGGAGCCGTTTTTT
cdr3_aa: CASSLAALDSGEPFF

v_call: TRBV6-6
clone_size: many
d_call: -
j_call: TRBJ1-1
cdr3_length: 14
cdr3_nt: TGTGCCAGCAGTTTAACCAATGGGAACACTGAAGCTTTCTTT
cdr3_aa: CASSLTNGNTEAFF

v_call: TRBV2
clone_size: few
d_call: -
j_call: TRBJ1-1
cdr3_length: 15
cdr3_nt: TGTGCCAGCAGACCAATGGACAAGTCCCACACTGAAGCTTTCTTT
cdr3_aa: CASRPMDKSHTEAFF

v_call: TRBV7-9
clone_size: once
d_call: -
j_call: TRBJ1-5
cdr3_length: 13
cdr3_nt: TGTGCCAGCAGCCTCCGGGGATGGCAGCCCCAGCATTTT
cdr3_aa: CASSLRGWQPQHF

v_call: TRBV5-4
clone_size: -
d_call: TRBD1
j_call: TRBJ1-1
cdr3_length: 13
cdr3_nt: TGTGCCAGCAGAGACAGGGTTGGGACTGAAGCTTTCTTT
cdr3_aa: CASRDRVGTEAFF

v_call: TRBV19
clone_size: -
d_call: TRBD2
j_call: TRBJ2-3
cdr3_length: 15
cdr3_nt: TGTGCCAGTAGTTGGTCTAGCGGAAGCACAGATACGCAGTATTTT
cdr3_aa: CASSWSSGSTDTQYF

v_call: TRBV19
clone_size: few
d_call: TRBD2
j_call: TRBJ2-5
cdr3_length: 15
cdr3_nt: TGTGCCAGTAGTATTTCAGCGGGAGGGGGTGAGACCCAGTACTTC
cdr3_aa: CASSISAGGGETQYF

v_call: TRBV7-2
clone_size: -
d_call: TRBD1
j_call: TRBJ2-3
cdr3_length: 15
cdr3_nt: TGTGCCAGCAGCGTTACAGGGGTTCTTCCAGATACGCAGTACTTT
cdr3_aa: CASSVTGVLPDTQYF

v_call: TRBV7-3
clone_size: -
d_call: -
j_call: TRBJ2-7
cdr3_length: 15
cdr3_nt: TGTGCCAGCAGCAAACCGGTGTCCGGTGACTACGAGCAGTACTTC
cdr3_aa: CASSKPVSGDYEQYF

v_call: TRBV7-2
clone_size: few
d_call: -
j_call: TRBJ2-3
cdr3_length: 14
cdr3_nt: TGTGCCAGCAGCTTCTTACGGGGCACAGATACGCAGTATTTT
cdr3_aa: CASSFLRGTDTQYF

v_call: TRBV29-1
clone_size: -
d_call: -
j_call: TRBJ2-3
cdr3_length: 14
cdr3_nt: TGCAGCGTTGAAGAGGGGGGCTTGGGAGATACGCAGTATTTT
cdr3_aa: CSVEEGGLGDTQYF

v_call: TRBV28
clone_size: few
d_call: -
j_call: TRBJ2-5
cdr3_length: 9
cdr3_nt: TGTGCCTGCGGAGAGACCCAGTACTTC
cdr3_aa: CACGETQYF

v_call: TRBV7-9
clone_size: -
d_call: -
j_call: TRBJ2-6
cdr3_length: 16
cdr3_nt: TGTGCCAGCAGCTTAACCGGGGGCTCTGGGGCCAACGTCCTGACTTTC
cdr3_aa: CASSLTGGSGANVLTF

v_call: TRBV7-3
clone_size: -
d_call: TRBD1
j_call: TRBJ2-5
cdr3_length: 20
cdr3_nt: TGTGCCAGCAGCTTAAAGGACAGGGTTCCCTTGTGTCCTGACCAAGAGACCCAGTACTTC
cdr3_aa: CASSLKDRVPLCPDQETQYF

v_call: TRBV7-2
clone_size: -
d_call: -
j_call: TRBJ2-2
cdr3_length: 14
cdr3_nt: TGTGCCAGCAGCAAAAGGACCGGCGCCGGGGAGCTGTTTTTT
cdr3_aa: CASSKRTGAGELFF

v_call: TRBV15
clone_size: -
d_call: TRBD2
j_call: TRBJ2-1
cdr3_length: 17
cdr3_nt: TGTGCCACCAGCCCTGGGCTAGCGGGGACCTCCTACAATGAGCAGTTCTTC
cdr3_aa: CATSPGLAGTSYNEQFF

v_call: TRBV12-3/TRBV12-4
clone_size: once
d_call: -
j_call: TRBJ2-2
cdr3_length: 13
cdr3_nt: TGTGCCAGCAGGCCATCGAAGACCGGGGAGCTGTTTTTT
cdr3_aa: CASRPSKTGELFF

v_call: TRBV10-3
clone_size: -
d_call: TRBD2
j_call: TRBJ2-1
cdr3_length: 15
cdr3_nt: TGTGCCATCAGCGAGCGGGAGGCATCCTACAATGAGCAGTTCTTC
cdr3_aa: CAISEREASYNEQFF

v_call: TRBV10-3
clone_size: -
d_call: -
j_call: TRBJ1-5
cdr3_length: 14
cdr3_nt: TGTGCCATCAGTACCGACAGAGGCAATCAGCCCCAGCATTTT
cdr3_aa: CAISTDRGNQPQHF

v_call: TRBV19
clone_size: -
d_call: -
j_call: TRBJ1-3
cdr3_length: 14
cdr3_nt: TGTGCCAGTAGTATCCGTTACTCTGGAAACACCATATATTTT
cdr3_aa: CASSIRYSGNTIYF

v_call: TRBV2
clone_size: -
d_call: -
j_call: TRBJ1-1
cdr3_length: 14
cdr3_nt: TGTGCCAGCAGTGACAGGGTAGGAGACACTGAAGCTTTCTTT
cdr3_aa: CASSDRVGDTEAFF

v_call: TRBV25-1
clone_size: -
d_call: -
j_call: TRBJ1-2
cdr3_length: 13
cdr3_nt: TGTGCCAGCAGTAGGGACATTACCTATGGCTACACCTTC
cdr3_aa: CASSRDITYGYTF

v_call: TRBV5-8
clone_size: many
d_call: -
j_call: TRBJ2-7
cdr3_length: 15
cdr3_nt: TGTGCCAGCAGCTTGGTAAAGGGTGGCAGCTACGAGCAGTACTTC
cdr3_aa: CASSLVKGGSYEQYF

v_call: TRBV7-8
clone_size: -
d_call: TRBD2
j_call: TRBJ2-5
cdr3_length: 18
cdr3_nt: TGTGCCAGCAGCGAACCGGGACTAGCGGGGGCGAAACAAGAGACCCAGTACTTC
cdr3_aa: CASSEPGLAGAKQETQYF

v_call: TRBV7-9
clone_size: once
d_call: TRBD1
j_call: TRBJ2-3
cdr3_length: 14
cdr3_nt: TGTGCCAGCAGCTTGGGACAGGGGGTAGATACGCAGTATTTT
cdr3_aa: CASSLGQGVDTQYF

v_call: TRBV5-8
clone_size: -
d_call: TRBD1
j_call: TRBJ2-1
cdr3_length: 15
cdr3_nt: TGTGCCAGCAGCTTGGACGGGACAGGGATCAATGAGCAGTTCTTC
cdr3_aa: CASSLDGTGINEQFF

v_call: TRBV29-1
clone_size: -
d_call: TRBD1
j_call: TRBJ1-2
cdr3_length: 13
cdr3_nt: TGCAGCGCCCCGGGACAGGGGGTCTATGGCTACACCTTC
cdr3_aa: CSAPGQGVYGYTF

v_call: TRBV7-2
clone_size: -
d_call: -
j_call: TRBJ2-7
cdr3_length: 14
cdr3_nt: TGTGCCAGCGGCAAGGAGGGGGGATCCTACGAGCAGTACTTC
cdr3_aa: CASGKEGGSYEQYF

v_call: TRBV5-1
clone_size: -
d_call: -
j_call: TRBJ2-7
cdr3_length: 14
cdr3_nt: TGCGCCAGCAGTCTGGGTGGGGGGACACACGAGCAGTACTTC
cdr3_aa: CASSLGGGTHEQYF

v_call: TRBV9
clone_size: -
d_call: TRBD1
j_call: TRBJ2-5
cdr3_length: 14
cdr3_nt: TGTGCCAGCAGCTCCCCGGGACAGTGGGAGACCCAGTACTTC
cdr3_aa: CASSSPGQWETQYF

v_call: TRBV7-9
clone_size: -
d_call: -
j_call: TRBJ2-3
cdr3_length: 14
cdr3_nt: TGTGCCAGCAGCTTAGACGAATGGGTCGATACGCAGTATTTT
cdr3_aa: CASSLDEWVDTQYF

v_call: TRBV9
clone_size: -
d_call: TRBD2
j_call: TRBJ2-5
cdr3_length: 17
cdr3_nt: TGTGCCAGCAGCGTAGTTAGCGGGGCAGGAACCCAAGAGACCCAGTACTTC
cdr3_aa: CASSVVSGAGTQETQYF

v_call: TRBV10-3
clone_size: few
d_call: -
j_call: TRBJ2-7
cdr3_length: 13
cdr3_nt: TGTGCCATCGCCAGCGATAGCTCCTACGAGCAGTACTTC
cdr3_aa: CAIASDSSYEQYF

v_call: TRBV15
clone_size: -
d_call: -
j_call: TRBJ1-4
cdr3_length: 17
cdr3_nt: TGTGCCACCAGCAGAGGTGAAACAACGGGGGATTATGAAAAACTGTTTTTT
cdr3_aa: CATSRGETTGDYEKLFF

v_call: TRBV24-1
clone_size: -
d_call: TRBD2
j_call: TRBJ2-3
cdr3_length: 13
cdr3_nt: TGTGCCACCAGCGGGGGGACGACAGATACGCAGTGTTTT
cdr3_aa: CATSGGTTDTQCF

v_call: TRBV19
clone_size: many
d_call: -
j_call: TRBJ2-2
cdr3_length: 15
cdr3_nt: TGTGCCAGTGAATCCAGGAGTCGCGGCACCGGGGAGCTGTTTTTT
cdr3_aa: CASESRSRGTGELFF

v_call: TRBV10-3
clone_size: -
d_call: -
j_call: TRBJ2-1
cdr3_length: 16
cdr3_nt: TGTGCCAGCAGCTTAGTCGTAAGAAGCTCCTACAATGAGCAGTTCTTC
cdr3_aa: CASSLVVRSSYNEQFF

v_call: TRBV6-5
clone_size: -
d_call: -
j_call: TRBJ1-1
cdr3_length: 12
cdr3_nt: TGTGCCAGCAGCCGGAACAGGATCGGGGCTTTCTTT
cdr3_aa: CASSRNRIGAFF